One and the same sample provided the 18 T cell receptor beta chains below, sequenced in a study of regulatory T cells in long-lasting Graves disease. Both iRepertoire HTBI primers and Arm-PCR of CDR3 regions were used to build the TCR beta libraries. From the multiplex PCR reads, TCRdb called clonotypes with MiXCR, one entry per CDR3 protein. The sample carries 350,000 to 500,000 distinct CDR3 sequences, under 25% recorded once. As to time point: persistent/refractory GD, antithyroid drugs over 5 years with positive TRAb. From PBMCs, RNA was extracted and then used to make the TCR library. The source was peripheral blood mononuclear cells (PBMCs), collected when the disease was refractory, from a patient treated with antithyroid drugs. The receptors were gathered from a female donor with Graves disease.

This clonotype has a handful of counts. This chain connects TRBV6-4 to TRBJ1-5; D unclear. The germline V gene encodes CDR1 MRHNA and CDR2 SNTAGT. The CDR3 loop spans 18 amino acids. The V end was cut by 4 bases, the J end by 4 bases, with 23 bases between. The chain's CDR3 is CASSVLHKNRADNQPQHF. For the CDR3, the DNA is TGTGCCAGCAGTGTACTACACAAAAATCGGGCAGATAATCAGCCCCAGCATTTT.

DNA for the CDR3: TGTGCCACCAGCAGAGTCGGCCAAGAGACCCAGTACTTC. It translates to CATSRVGQETQYF. The chain has TRBV15 and TRBJ2-5; no reliable D call. Deletions cut 1 base from V and 1 base from J, with 4 bases between. The length of the CDR3 is 13 residues. CDR1 and CDR2 (germline): LNHNV, YYDKDF (reference sequence). The full variable domain, its missing parts supplied by reference TRBV15 and TRBJ2-5, is DAMVIQNPRYQVTQFGKPVTLSCSQTLNHNVMYWYQQKSSQAPKLLFHYYDKDFNNEADTPDNFQSRRPNTSFCFLDIRSPGLGDTAMYLCATSRVGQETQYFGPGTRLLVL.

The genes are TRBV2 and TRBJ2-3, with D perhaps matching TRBD2 (5 bases). This CDR3 contains 14 residues. Germline assignment: CDR1 SNHLY and CDR2 FYNNEI. Trimming pared 6 bases from V and 1 base from J, leaving 11 bases between. The DNA of the CDR3 is TGTGCCAGCAGGGGGAGTTTTGGCACAGATACGCAGTATTTT. Translation: CASRGSFGTDTQYF.

This clonotype was detected a few times. The gene calls are TRBV7-2 and TRBJ2-4, with D possibly TRBD1 on 5 matching bases. Germline values: CDR1 SGHTA, CDR2 FQGNSA. V was cut by 1 base and J by 6 bases, with 13 bases left in between. The CDR3 runs 15 residues. CDR3 in DNA: TGTGCCAGCAGCTTAGTCGCAGGGCGATTAAACATTCAGTACTTC. It yields the protein CASSLVAGRLNIQYF.

This clonotype was counted many times. The CDR3 nucleotides read TGTGCCAGCAGTGAAGCGCGGGGAAGACCGTACTTC. Its translation: CASSEARGRPYF. The chain links TRBV6-1 to TRBJ2-7, with D possibly matching TRBD2 (6 bases). V shed 0 bases and J shed 12 bases, with 12 bases lying between them. Germline CDR1 reads MNHNS; CDR2 reads SASEGT. There are 12 residues in the CDR3.

There are a few counts of this clonotype. The genes are TRBV5-1 and TRBJ1-1; D not certain. V was shortened by 4 bases and J by 0 bases, with 16 bases between the two germline ends. Germline CDR1 reads SGHRS; CDR2 reads YFSETQ. The CDR3 consists of 16 residues. The CDR3 DNA reads as TGCGCCAGCAGCCCATCCGGGAGTGTCATGAACACTGAAGCTTTCTTT. It encodes CASSPSGSVMNTEAFF.

This clonotype was picked up many times. The J gene is TRBJ2-7, the V gene TRBV7-9; TRBD2 might be the D (5 bases). The CDR3 length is 14 residues. Trimming pared 2 bases from V and 3 bases from J, leaving 11 bases between. Looked up from germline, CDR1 is SEHNR and CDR2 is FQNEAQ (reference sequence). The CDR3 loop reads CASSLQEDLYEQYF. CDR3 DNA sequence: TGTGCCAGCAGCTTACAGGAGGACCTCTACGAGCAGTACTTC.

This clonotype has more than one count but fewer than ten. This chain links TRBV2 with TRBJ2-3; D might be TRBD2 (6 bases). CDR3 length: 17 residues. CDR1 and CDR2 (germline): SNHLY, FYNNEI. V lost 2 bases and J lost 4, with 19 bases in between. The CDR3 nucleotides read TGTGCCAGCAGTGAAACTAGCACCATCGTGGGGGCAGATACGCAGTATTTT. It is translated as CASSETSTIVGADTQYF.

The V and J genes are TRBV24-1 and TRBJ1-6, with D tentatively TRBD1 (6 bases). This CDR3 has 13 amino acids. Per the germline V gene, CDR1 is KGHDR and CDR2 is SFDVKD. Trimming removed 10 bases from V and 7 bases from J, with 13 bases in between. CDR3 nucleotide sequence: TGTGCCACGCAGGACAGCGCAAATTCACCCCTCCACTTT. Translation: CATQDSANSPLHF.

This clonotype was recorded a few times. The rearrangement uses TRBV6-1 and TRBJ1-1; D is unclear. CDR1 and CDR2 (germline): MNHNS, SASEGT. The CDR3 extends over 13 amino acids. The ends were cut back, 3 bases at V and 5 bases at J, with 10 bases in the middle. DNA of the CDR3: TGTGCCAGCAGTGACGGGTCGAGGACTGAAGCTTTCTTT. Encoded protein: CASSDGSRTEAFF.

This clonotype appeared a few times. The CDR3 sequence: CASSFMTGVNEQYF. As DNA, the CDR3 is TGTGCCAGCAGCTTTATGACAGGGGTAAACGAGCAGTACTTC. The rearrangement joins TRBV7-2 to TRBJ2-7; 8 bases line up with TRBD1. This CDR3 contains 14 residues. Unmatched junction bases numbered 6, after V lost 3 bases and J lost 5 bases. CDR1 and CDR2 from the germline V gene are SGHTA and FQGNSA. The full variable domain, rest sourced from reference TRBV7-2 and TRBJ2-7, is GAGVSQSPSNKVTEKGKDVELRCDPISGHTALYWYRQSLGQGLEFLIYFQGNSAPDKSGLPSDRFSAERTGGSVSTLTIQRTQQEDSAVYLCASSFMTGVNEQYFGPGTRLTVT.

In its sample, this clonotype was seen many times. V gene TRBV7-2 combines with J gene TRBJ1-4, with 9 bases identical to TRBD1. Looked up from germline, CDR1 is SGHTA and CDR2 is FQGNSA. There are 16 residues in the CDR3. V shed 1 base, J shed 7 bases, and the junction held 7 bases outside the gene matches. In nucleotides, the CDR3 is TGTGCCAGCAGCTTAGGGGTACTGGACAGGGGTGAAAAACTGTTTTTT. It is translated as CASSLGVLDRGEKLFF.

The chain combines TRBV20-1 with TRBJ2-1; maybe TRBD2 (6 bases). The CDR3 extends over 15 amino acids. Trimming cost V 3 bases and J 5 bases, with 17 bases left between them. CDR1 and CDR2 (germline): DFQATT, SNEGSKA (reference sequence). CDR3 coding DNA: TGCAGTGCTAGTAGCGGAAACACACGAAACAATGAGCAGTTCTTC. Protein sequence: CSASSGNTRNNEQFF.

The genes are TRBV15 and TRBJ1-2, with TRBD1 identical over 8 bases. The CDR3 is 13 residues long. The germline V gene has CDR1 LNHNV and CDR2 YYDKDF (reference sequence). J gave up 8 bases and V 4 bases, and 6 bases lay outside the gene matches. CDR3 in DNA: TGTGCCACCAGCACTGGGACAGGTGACGGCTACACCTTC. Amino acid sequence: CATSTGTGDGYTF.

The table lists this clonotype with a few counts. The gene calls are TRBV29-1 and TRBJ1-5; 8 bases agree with TRBD1. The CDR3 spans 13 residues. The ends lost 5 bases at V and 2 bases at J; junction bases unmatched: 2. The germline V gene encodes CDR1 SQVTM and CDR2 ANQGSEA. CDR3 in DNA: TGCAGCGTTCCGGGACAGGGCAATCAGCCCCAGCATTTT. Amino acids: CSVPGQGNQPQHF.

The table lists this clonotype with a few counts. J is TRBJ2-1 and V is TRBV11-2, with D possibly matching TRBD2 (6 bases). The CDR3 length is 20 residues. V lost 1 base to trimming and J lost 7 bases, with 29 bases between them. Germline CDR1 and CDR2: SGHAT and FQNNGV. The DNA of the CDR3 is TGTGCCAGCAGCTTAGGTTGGAGTGAACGGGAGATAAGGTGGTCAAATGAGCAGTTCTTC. This sequence encodes CASSLGWSEREIRWSNEQFF. Full variable domain (missing parts from reference TRBV11-2 and TRBJ2-1): EAGVAQSPRYKIIEKRQSVAFWCNPISGHATLYWYQQILGQGPKLLIQFQNNGVVDDSQLPKDRFSAERLKGVDSTLKIQPAKLEDSAVYLCASSLGWSEREIRWSNEQFFGPGTRLTVL.

The rearrangement joins TRBV18 to TRBJ1-2; 10 bases line up with TRBD1. Germline V gene lookup returns CDR1 KGHSH and CDR2 LQKENI. This CDR3 has 15 amino acids. V shed 4 bases and J 6 bases; nucleotides not matched to a gene: 8. DNA of the CDR3: TGTGCCAGCTCACTACAGACAGGGGGCTCGGATGGCTACACCTTC. Protein: CASSLQTGGSDGYTF.

A note on this clonotype: One base away lies a much larger clone, so this may be a sequencing read error. The genes are TRBV10-1 and TRBJ2-1, with D possibly matching TRBD1 (6 bases). The CDR3 runs to 14 residues. The V and J ends lost 4 bases and 7 bases respectively, with 14 bases between them. In germline, CDR1 is WNHNN, CDR2 SYGVQD (reference sequence). CDR3 sequence reads: CASSGQGNRNEQFF. CDR3 sequence (DNA): TGCGCCAGCAGTGGGCAGGGGAATAGAAATGAGCAGTTCTTC.